Listed here is a single TCR beta chain. CDR1 and CDR2 from the germline V gene are GTSNPN and SVGIG (reference sequence). V lost 0 bases and J lost 1; bases outside the gene matches: 2. CDR3 length equals 15 residues. Using immunoSEQ multiplex PCR, the repertoire was profiled, and TCRdb retains in-frame clones only, with some absent. The sample has 150,000 to 200,000 clones; around 82% are singletons. The data derive from a study of blood T cell repertoires in COVID-19. Cohort 3 recovered donors had two negative PCRs, clearance, or symptom resolution. The chain has TRBV30 and TRBJ2-3, with TRBD1 matching over 9 bases. Material for sequencing was PBMCs or T cells enriched from blood (not recorded which). The sequence was obtained from a man aged 40-55 years who had recovered from COVID-19. CDR3 coding DNA: TGTGCCTGGAGTGTACGGACAGGGGGCACAGATACGCAGTATTTT. This translates into CAWSVRTGGTDTQYF.